This T cell receptor (beta chain) was captured by sequencing in a study of control samples from healthy donors and cancer patients. Generated by immunoSEQ multiplex PCR, the TCRdb table keeps only in-frame clones and is missing some. The data hold more than 95,000 clones, with approximately 92% observed a single time. The V end lost 5 bases, the J end lost 0 bases, and 10 bases lay between the germline ends. CDR3 size: 14 residues. CDR1 is SGHTS, CDR2 YDEGEE, per germline. This sequence originates from a man older than 75 with head and neck cancer. Sequencing was performed on PBMCs. The chain is built from TRBV5-8 and TRBJ2-3; D is uncertain. The CDR3 DNA reads as TGTGCCAGCAGGTCGGACCGGAGCACAGATACGCAGTATTTT. Translation gives CASRSDRSTDTQYF.